The T cell receptor beta chain under discussion was sequenced for a study of human T cells and chemical hapten exposure. Study in general: The sensitizing agent was 2% DPC, placed on around 2 cm by around 2 cm of upper inner arm skin. Broader study findings: With regard to DPC sensitization, TCRs above 1 in 1000 frequency did not change. Expanded TCRs clustered into significantly more large CDR3 similarity groups than controls, the analysis revealed.

V was pared by 5 bases and J by 6 bases, with 19 bases between. Germline loops: CDR1 SEHNR, CDR2 FQNEAQ (reference sequence). The CDR3 is made up of 16 amino acids. Individual cDNA molecules each carried unique molecular identifiers attached by the library. TCRdb reprocessed the RACE reads with MiXCR, giving one entry per CDR3 protein. The data contain roughly 100,000 distinct CDR3 sequences, 12% of them seen just once; the ten biggest clones take up 1.5% to 2%. This clonotype was counted a few times. Its target is unknown. Regarding time point: pre-sensitization, week 0. Treatment meaning: therapeutic diphenylcyclopropenone sensitization with weekly scalp DPC.

Sample: whole blood, taken in connection with sensitization to the hapten diphenylcyclopropenone (DPC). The origin of this receptor is a woman aged 45-65 years with alopecia areata. Some clones in this sample may be carry-over from other donors' samples. V and J are TRBV7-9 and TRBJ2-2, with D uncertain. CDR3 nucleotide sequence: TGTGCCAGCAGCCCCCAGATATTTGGATCGGCCGGGGAGCTGTTTTTT. This encodes CASSPQIFGSAGELFF.